The 24 T cell receptor beta chains presented below share a single source sample, sequenced in a study of T cells in Graves' hyperthyroidism and ophthalmopathy. The investigators amplified TCR beta CDR3 regions from RNA transcripts. The HTBI primer set was used in a first-round RT-PCR of the TCR CDR3. TCRdb passed the multiplex PCR reads through MiXCR, listing each CDR3 protein once. Of 350,000 to 400,000 distinct CDR3 sequences listed, approximately 14% are singletons. The source material was blood. These receptors were obtained from a woman aged 60-75 years with Graves' hyperthyroidism.

This clonotype occurred a few times. The DNA of the CDR3 is TGCAGTGCTAGAGAAATCCAGCGGGAGGGGTATAATGAGCAGTTCTTC. Protein: CSAREIQREGYNEQFF. The J gene is TRBJ2-1, the V gene TRBV20-1; 10 bases match TRBD2. Per germline, CDR1 DFQATT and CDR2 SNEGSKA (reference sequence). The ends lost 0 bases at V and 7 bases at J; junction bases unmatched: 9. CDR3 length equals 16 residues.

This clonotype was seen repeatedly, ten times or more. The chain carries TRBV20-1 and TRBJ2-3, with 14 positions matching TRBD2. V shed 5 bases and J 10 bases; nucleotides not matched to a gene: 8. This CDR3 has 14 residues. From germline, CDR1 is DFQATT and CDR2 SNEGSKA (reference sequence). CDR3 loop: CSADPGLAGEAQYF. The CDR3 nucleotides are TGCAGTGCTGATCCGGGACTAGCGGGAGAGGCGCAGTATTTT.

This clonotype was seen repeatedly, ten times or more. The chain combines TRBV3-1 with TRBJ1-5, with no clear D. This CDR3 comprises 13 residues. CDR1 and CDR2 (germline): LGHDT, YNNKEL (reference sequence). Between the trimmed V and J ends, which lost 2 bases and 4 bases, there was a span of 6 bases. CDR3 DNA sequence: TGTGCCAGCAGCCAATATGAGAATCAGCCCCAGCATTTT. Translated, it gives CASSQYENQPQHF.

This clonotype was counted between two and nine times. For the CDR3, the DNA is TGCGCCAGCAGCTTGTTACAACCTGGGGCCAACGTCCTGACTTTC. Protein product: CASSLLQPGANVLTF. The chain is built from TRBV5-1 and TRBJ2-6; D remains unclear. V lost 1 base to trimming and J lost 2 bases, with 7 bases between them. CDR1 and CDR2 (germline): SGHRS, YFSETQ. The CDR3 covers 15 residues.

The chain recombines TRBV10-3 with TRBJ1-6; no firm D call. Trimming cost V 4 bases and J 10 bases, with 5 bases left between them. The CDR3 spans 11 residues. CDR1 and CDR2 from the germline V gene are ENHRY and SYGVKD. CDR3 residues: CAISASSPLHF. DNA of the CDR3: TGTGCCATCAGTGCTTCCTCACCCCTCCACTTT.

This chain connects TRBV2 to TRBJ2-3, with 14 bases identical to TRBD2. V dropped 6 bases and J dropped 2; count of bases not matched to a gene: 10. The CDR3 sequence is 18 residues long. Germline V gives CDR1 SNHLY, CDR2 FYNNEI. In nucleotides, the CDR3 is TGTGCCAGCAGGAAGAGCCCGGGACTAGCGGGAGCCACAGATACGCAGTATTTT. This encodes CASRKSPGLAGATDTQYF.

This clonotype was counted a few times. The chain links TRBV6-1 to TRBJ1-2; D is possibly TRBD1 (5 bases). Trimming shortened V by 6 bases and J by 4 bases, and 18 bases separated the two germline ends. This CDR3 comprises 15 residues. CDR1 is MNHNS, CDR2 SASEGT, per germline. The CDR3 DNA sequence: TGTGCCAGCAGCCTTCAGGGAGGAGGTAGCTATGGCTACACCTTC. Translating gives CASSLQGGGSYGYTF.

In its sample, this clonotype was seen a few times. The chain carries TRBV19 and TRBJ2-3, with 11 bases lining up with TRBD2. V was clipped by 3 bases and J by 6 bases; unmatched bases: 5. From germline, CDR1 is LNHDA and CDR2 SQIVND (reference sequence). The CDR3 contains 15 residues. This CDR3 reads CASSISASGRDTQYF. The DNA for the CDR3 is TGTGCCAGTAGTATCTCCGCTAGCGGGAGGGATACGCAGTATTTT. Combining the CDR3 with reference TRBV19 and TRBJ2-3 gives the whole variable domain DGGITQSPKYLFRKEGQNVTLSCEQNLNHDAMYWYRQDPGQGLRLIYYSQIVNDFQKGDIAEGYSVSREKKESFPLTVTSAQKNPTAFYLCASSISASGRDTQYFGPGTRLTVL.

This sequence joins TRBV3-1 and TRBJ2-1; 8 bases are shared with TRBD2. Germline loops: CDR1 LGHDT, CDR2 YNNKEL (reference sequence). This CDR3 is built from 16 residues. V dropped 3 bases and J dropped 7; count of bases not matched to a gene: 11. The CDR3 is CASSQGGGGRMNEQFF. The CDR3 DNA sequence: TGTGCCAGCAGCCAGGGAGGTGGCGGGAGGATGAATGAGCAGTTCTTC.

This clonotype was observed many times. The V call is TRBV12-3 or TRBV12-4, the J call TRBJ2-5; 9 nucleotides agree with TRBD1. Losses at the gene ends were 3 bases for V and 5 bases for J; bases not matched to a gene: 4. This CDR3 is 14 amino acids long. The CDR3, as DNA: TGTGCCAGCAGTTTCGACAGGGGGTGGGAGACCCAGTACTTC. It specifies CASSFDRGWETQYF.

This clonotype has a handful of counts. CDR3 coding DNA: TGCAGCGTTTCAGAGAACAACTATGGCTACACCTTC. It encodes CSVSENNYGYTF. The rearrangement joins TRBV29-1 to TRBJ1-2; D is undetermined. Germline V gives CDR1 SQVTM, CDR2 ANQGSEA. CDR3 length: 12 amino acids. Deletions cut 5 bases from V and 2 bases from J, with 9 bases between.

There are many counts of this clonotype. The chain has TRBV24-1 and TRBJ2-1, with 7 bases matching TRBD1. CDR3 length: 13 residues. Trimming at V came to 8 bases and at J to 9 bases, leaving 9 bases not matched to a gene. The germline V gene encodes CDR1 KGHDR and CDR2 SFDVKD. The CDR3 region is CATTGTEVSEQFF. In nucleotides, the CDR3 is TGTGCCACCACCGGGACAGAAGTAAGTGAGCAGTTCTTC.

This clonotype turned up a few times. The chain employs TRBV30 and TRBJ1-1, with no clear D. This CDR3 has 11 residues. CDR1 and CDR2 from the germline V gene are GTSNPN and SVGIG (reference sequence). Written as DNA, the CDR3 is TGTGTGGCCTGGAAGCGGACTGAAGCTTTCTTT. Amino acid sequence: CVAWKRTEAFF.

V gene TRBV3-1 combines with J gene TRBJ2-1; 13 bases fit TRBD2. This CDR3 is 15 amino acids long. Trimming cost V 3 bases and J 10 bases; bases outside gene matches: 6. The V gene's germline CDR1 is LGHDT and CDR2 YNNKEL (reference sequence). The CDR3 loop is CASSQGLAGRGEQFF. CDR3 nucleotides: TGTGCCAGCAGCCAGGGACTAGCGGGACGAGGGGAGCAGTTCTTC.

The chain carries TRBV4-2 and TRBJ1-1, with a possible D match to TRBD1 (5 bases). Germline V gene sequence: CDR1 LGHNA, CDR2 YNFKEQ. Trimming cost V 0 bases and J 1 base, with 9 bases left between them. The length of the CDR3 is 15 residues. The CDR3 sequence is CASSQESGTNTEAFF. CDR3 in DNA: TGTGCCAGCAGCCAAGAGTCAGGGACGAACACTGAAGCTTTCTTT.

The chain couples TRBV9 to TRBJ2-5; 10 bases match TRBD2. Per the germline V gene, CDR1 is SGDLS and CDR2 is YYNGEE. The CDR3 is 17 residues long. V lost 0 bases, J lost 3 bases, and 8 bases stayed unmatched. CDR3: CASSVASRGLAKETQYF. As DNA, the CDR3 is TGTGCCAGCAGCGTAGCCTCTCGGGGACTAGCGAAAGAGACCCAGTACTTC.

This clonotype has at least ten counts. The V and J genes are TRBV11-1 and TRBJ2-6; 7 nucleotides agree with TRBD1. Looked up from germline, CDR1 is SGHAT and CDR2 is FQDESV (reference sequence). This CDR3 spans 16 amino acids. After removal of 4 bases from V and 0 bases from J, the junction contained 3 bases not matched to a gene. DNA for the CDR3: TGTGCCAGCAGCTCGGGACAGTTCTCTGGGGCCAACGTCCTGACTTTC. It yields the protein CASSSGQFSGANVLTF.

On this clonotype: This may stem from a read error, because a much larger clone lies one nucleotide away. V is TRBV10-3 and J is TRBJ2-3; 7 bases map to TRBD1. The CDR3 is 16 residues long. The germline CDR1 and CDR2 sequences are ENHRY and SYGVKD. After removal of 3 bases from V and 6 bases from J, the junction contained 12 bases not matched to a gene. CDR3 region: CAISDLGTARSDTQYF. The CDR3 DNA reads TGTGCCATCAGTGACCTCGGGACAGCCAGATCCGATACGCAGTATTTT.

At least ten counts were recorded for this clonotype. The chain uses TRBV2 and TRBJ2-3; D gene unclear. This CDR3 region has 12 residues. Germline CDR1 SNHLY, CDR2 FYNNEI. V was pared by 6 bases and J by 4 bases, with 8 bases between. The CDR3 DNA reads as TGTGCCAGCAGGGGATTACCAGATACGCAGTATTTT. As protein: CASRGLPDTQYF.

In this sample, this clonotype turned up once. A read error is possible here, since a much larger clone lies one base away. The V gene is TRBV5-1, the J gene TRBJ1-1; TRBD1 matches 7 bases. The V gene end was trimmed by 3 bases and the J gene end by 0 bases; junction bases not matched to a gene: 8. The CDR3 is made up of 16 amino acids. Germline loops: CDR1 SGHRS, CDR2 YFSETQ. CDR3 amino acids: CASSWGTEGLNTEAFF. The CDR3 coding sequence is TGCGCCAGCAGCTGGGGGACAGAGGGCTTGAACACTGAAGCTTTCTTT.

This clonotype was detected many times. V gene TRBV2 combines with J gene TRBJ1-3, with no clear D. Trimming took 4 bases from V and 0 from J, leaving 10 bases between them. The CDR3 extends over 15 amino acids. The germline V gene encodes CDR1 SNHLY and CDR2 FYNNEI. Here the CDR3 reads CASSGRLSSGNTIYF. The CDR3 DNA reads TGTGCCAGCAGTGGCCGACTTTCCTCTGGAAACACCATATATTTT.

V and J are TRBV7-9 and TRBJ2-7; weak D call: TRBD1 (6 bases). The CDR3 runs to 14 residues. V was clipped by 8 bases and J by 1 base, with 15 bases between them. Germline-derived CDR1 and CDR2 are SEHNR and FQNEAQ (reference sequence). The CDR3 sequence: CASSTAQGSYEQYF. DNA of the CDR3: TGTGCCAGCTCAACCGCACAGGGATCCTACGAGCAGTACTTC.

This clonotype appeared many times. The chain couples TRBV30 to TRBJ1-2; D gene uncertain. Germline V gene sequence: CDR1 GTSNPN, CDR2 SVGIG (reference sequence). The germline V and J ends were trimmed by 2 bases and 1 base, with 5 bases remaining between them. CDR3 size: 12 residues. The CDR3: CAWSYSNYGYTF. The CDR3 region has the DNA TGTGCCTGGAGTTACAGTAACTATGGCTACACCTTC.

This clonotype was seen repeatedly, ten times or more. The genes are TRBV18 and TRBJ2-2, with 7 bases identical to TRBD1. This CDR3 contains 16 residues. CDR1 is KGHSH and CDR2 is LQKENI in the germline V gene. Germline trimming cut 2 bases from V and 4 bases from J; bases unmatched to any gene: 7. Here the CDR3 DNA reads TGTGCCAGCTCACCAATCGGGACAGAATCCACCGGGGAGCTGTTTTTT. Translated, it gives CASSPIGTESTGELFF.